Shown below are 8 T cell receptor beta chains from a single sample sequenced in a study of early T cells in non-severe SARS-CoV-2 infection. TCRdb independently ran MiXCR on the 5' RACE reads; one entry per CDR3 protein. The data contain over 50,000 distinct CDR3 sequences, approximately 12% of them singletons. Material: whole blood. Every receptor here comes from an adult who was a healthcare worker with PCR-confirmed SARS-CoV-2 infection or an uninfected control (not recorded which).

This clonotype has more than one count but fewer than ten. The chain recombines TRBV20-1 with TRBJ2-7; the match to TRBD1 covers 9 bases. V trimming: 2 bases; J trimming: 1 base; junction bases outside the gene matches: 9. This CDR3 region has 16 residues. Germline CDR1 and CDR2: DFQATT and SNEGSKA (reference sequence). In DNA form, the CDR3 reads TGCAGTGCTAGATATGGTCCGACAGGGGGTTCCTACGAGCAGTACTTC. Encoded protein: CSARYGPTGGSYEQYF.

This clonotype appeared a few times. This chain connects TRBV29-1 to TRBJ2-1, with 9 bases that match TRBD2. V shed 2 bases and J 4 bases; nucleotides not matched to a gene: 0. The CDR3 covers 13 residues. Germline-derived CDR1 and CDR2 are SQVTM and ANQGSEA. CDR3 loop: CSVESGRYNEQFF. Written as DNA, the CDR3 is TGCAGCGTTGAAAGCGGGAGGTACAATGAGCAGTTCTTC.

This clonotype was recorded many times. The chain employs TRBV29-1 and TRBJ1-3; tentatively, D is TRBD1 (6 bases). This CDR3 contains 15 residues. The V end lost 4 bases, the J end lost 0 bases, and 13 bases lay between the germline ends. Germline V gene lookup returns CDR1 SQVTM and CDR2 ANQGSEA. The CDR3 loop reads CSVGQATSSGNTIYF. CDR3 DNA sequence: TGCAGCGTTGGACAGGCCACTAGCTCTGGAAACACCATATATTTT.

This clonotype was counted ten times or more. This chain joins TRBV9 and TRBJ2-7; D gene ambiguous. This CDR3 region has 13 residues. Deletions cut 4 bases from V and 4 bases from J, with 12 bases between. Germline V CDR1 and CDR2: SGDLS, YYNGEE. Written as DNA, the CDR3 is TGTGCCAGCAGCTTCGAAATAGGGTACGAGCAGTACTTC. This encodes CASSFEIGYEQYF.

Many counts were recorded for this clonotype. The chain's CDR3 is CASSSVNYGYTF. The CDR3, as DNA: TGTGCCAGCAGCTCAGTAAACTATGGCTACACCTTC. The rearrangement uses TRBV6-5 and TRBJ1-2; D is uncertain. Germline lookup yields CDR1 MNHEY and CDR2 SVGAGI. The CDR3 has 12 residues. V dropped 6 bases and J dropped 2 bases, with 7 bases sitting between them.

This clonotype was counted between two and nine times. This chain joins TRBV5-1 and TRBJ2-3; 8 bases map to TRBD2. With V trimmed by 1 base and J by 2 bases, 6 bases remained unmatched. Germline V CDR1 and CDR2: SGHRS, YFSETQ. This CDR3 contains 16 residues. Here the CDR3 reads CASSLPGGGTTDTQYF. The CDR3 DNA reads as TGCGCCAGCAGCTTGCCCGGGGGGGGGACCACAGATACGCAGTATTTT.

The genes are TRBV6-6 and TRBJ1-1; no clear D. Germline CDR1 reads MNHNY; CDR2 reads SVGAGI (reference sequence). Trimming cost V 5 bases and J 5 bases, with 6 bases left between them. This CDR3 region has 11 residues. CDR3 protein: CASSEVTEAFF. CDR3 DNA sequence: TGTGCCAGCAGTGAAGTAACTGAAGCTTTCTTT.

This chain connects TRBV11-2 to TRBJ2-3, with D hard to call. CDR1 and CDR2 (germline): SGHAT, FQNNGV. This CDR3 is built from 16 residues. V lost 1 base to trimming and J lost 0 bases, with 11 bases between them. This CDR3 is CASSLVAGLSTDTQYF. CDR3 coding DNA: TGTGCCAGCAGCTTAGTTGCCGGCCTTAGCACAGATACGCAGTATTTT.